Shown below are 2 T cell receptor beta chains from a single sample sequenced in a study of T cell repertoires in cytomegalovirus infection (dated by TCRdb to between 2017 and 2020). The listed sequencing device is Illumina HiSeq 1500. Through fastp at Q25 and MiXCR, TCRdb rebuilt clones from the public reads, retaining in-frame beta chains. Each entry is one CDR3 protein sequence, shown with its most common DNA and genes. For this sample there are around 900,000 distinct CDR3 sequences; less than 40% appear just once. Roughly 13% of the sample is taken by the ten largest. The treatment or condition label here, explained by the study, means: in vitro stimulation with specific CMV peptide epitopes to enrich CMV-specific T cells. These receptors lack a known antigen. Source: cultured CD8+ T cells from PBMCs, taken from culture after CMV antigen stimulation. Receptors were obtained from a human donor in good health (CMV status not recorded). Some clones in this sample may be carry-over from other donors' samples.

This clonotype was seen at least ten times. J is TRBJ2-1 and V is TRBV12-3 or TRBV12-4; 7 nucleotides line up with TRBD2. The CDR3 length is 16 residues. Trimming cost V 5 bases and J 3 bases; bases outside gene matches: 10. CDR3 in DNA: TGTGCCAGCAGTCCCTCTAGGGGCGGGAGCTACAATGAGCAGTTCTTC. It codes for CASSPSRGGSYNEQFF.

This clonotype has more than one count but fewer than ten. The gene calls are TRBV7-9 and TRBJ1-6, with D possibly being TRBD1 (6 bases). The V gene's germline CDR1 is SEHNR and CDR2 FQNEAQ (reference sequence). This CDR3 contains 16 residues. Trimming removed 6 bases from V and 4 bases from J, with 16 bases in between. CDR3 nucleotide sequence: TGTGCCAGCAGAACCACAGGGTCCCCTTATAATTCACCCCTCCACTTT. Its protein product is CASRTTGSPYNSPLHF.